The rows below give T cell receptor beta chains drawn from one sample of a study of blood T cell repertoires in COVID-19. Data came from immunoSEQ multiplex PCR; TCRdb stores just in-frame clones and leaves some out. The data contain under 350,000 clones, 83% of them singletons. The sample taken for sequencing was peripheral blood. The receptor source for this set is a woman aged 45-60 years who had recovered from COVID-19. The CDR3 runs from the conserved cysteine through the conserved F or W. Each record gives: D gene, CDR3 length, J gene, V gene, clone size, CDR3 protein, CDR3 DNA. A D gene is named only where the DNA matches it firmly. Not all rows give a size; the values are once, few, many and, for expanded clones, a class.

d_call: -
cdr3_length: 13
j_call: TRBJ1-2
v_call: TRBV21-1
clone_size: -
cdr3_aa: CAPWAGGEGGYTF
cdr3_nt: TGTGCACCTTGGGCAGGGGGCGAAGGTGGCTACACCTTC

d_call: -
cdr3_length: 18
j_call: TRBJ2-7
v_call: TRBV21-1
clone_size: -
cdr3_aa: CASSTKFGPRQNSYEQYF
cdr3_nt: TGTGCCAGCAGCACAAAATTTGGGCCGCGACAGAACTCCTACGAGCAGTACTTC

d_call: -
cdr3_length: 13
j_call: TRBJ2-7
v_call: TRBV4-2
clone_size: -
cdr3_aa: CASSQGPAYEQYF
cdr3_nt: TGTGCCAGCAGCCAAGGGCCCGCCTACGAGCAGTACTTC

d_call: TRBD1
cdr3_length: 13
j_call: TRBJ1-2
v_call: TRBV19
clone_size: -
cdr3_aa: CATSQGANYGYTF
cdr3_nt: TGTGCCACCTCTCAGGGGGCTAACTATGGCTACACCTTC

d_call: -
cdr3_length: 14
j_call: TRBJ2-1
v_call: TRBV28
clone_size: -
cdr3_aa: CASSLLQGYNEQFF
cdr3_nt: TGTGCCAGCAGCCTCCTTCAGGGGTACAATGAGCAGTTCTTC

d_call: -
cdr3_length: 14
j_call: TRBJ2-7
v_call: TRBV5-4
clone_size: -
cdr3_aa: CASSLISRTYEQYF
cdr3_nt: TGTGCCAGCAGCTTAATTTCCAGAACCTACGAGCAGTACTTC

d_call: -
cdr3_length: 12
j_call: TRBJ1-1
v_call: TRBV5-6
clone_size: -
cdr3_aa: CASSFDGAEAFF
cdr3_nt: TGTGCCAGCAGCTTCGACGGGGCTGAAGCTTTCTTT

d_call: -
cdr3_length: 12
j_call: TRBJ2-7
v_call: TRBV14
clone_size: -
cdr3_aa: CASSRDTYEQYF
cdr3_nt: TGTGCCAGCAGCCGGGACACCTACGAGCAGTACTTC

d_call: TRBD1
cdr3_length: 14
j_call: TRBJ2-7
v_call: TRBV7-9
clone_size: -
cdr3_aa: CASSTIGTGIDQYF
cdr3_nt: TGTGCCAGCAGCACGATAGGGACAGGGATTGATCAGTACTTC

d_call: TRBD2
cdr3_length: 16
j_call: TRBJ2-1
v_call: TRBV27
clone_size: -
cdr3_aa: CASSPRLAVGLNEQFF
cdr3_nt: TGTGCCAGCAGCCCCCGACTAGCCGTAGGCCTCAATGAGCAGTTCTTC

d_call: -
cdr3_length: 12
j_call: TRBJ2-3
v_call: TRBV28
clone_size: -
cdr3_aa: CASSPRGDTQYF
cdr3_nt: TGTGCCAGCAGTCCAAGGGGAGATACGCAGTATTTT

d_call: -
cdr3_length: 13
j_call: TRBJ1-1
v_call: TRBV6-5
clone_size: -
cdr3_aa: CASRHPSRLEAFF
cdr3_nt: TGTGCCAGCAGGCACCCGTCGCGACTTGAAGCTTTCTTT

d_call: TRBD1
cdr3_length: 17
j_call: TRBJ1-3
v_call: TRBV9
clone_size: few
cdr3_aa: CASSEGERGQGENTIYF
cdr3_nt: TGTGCCAGCAGCGAGGGGGAACGAGGACAGGGCGAAAACACCATATATTTT

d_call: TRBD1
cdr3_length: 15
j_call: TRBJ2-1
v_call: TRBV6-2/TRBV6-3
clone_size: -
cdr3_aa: CASSYIGQGDNEQFF
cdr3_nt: TGTGCCAGCAGTTATATTGGACAGGGAGACAATGAGCAGTTCTTC